This T cell receptor beta chain derives from a study of T cells in Graves' hyperthyroidism and ophthalmopathy. This clonotype was found many times. From germline, CDR1 is MDHEN and CDR2 SYDVKM. V dropped 7 bases and J dropped 7 bases, with 17 bases sitting between them. This CDR3 region has 14 residues. Isolation of PBMCs was performed on about 9.9 ml fresh peripheral blood. Amplified TCR beta CDR3 regions derived from RNA transcripts. TCR CDR3 regions were first amplified by RT-PCR with HTBI primers. Via MiXCR, TCRdb re-called the multiplex PCR reads, giving one row per CDR3 protein. The table shows 550,000 to 600,000 distinct CDR3 sequences, with 12% to 15% occurring only once.

The chain employs TRBV28 and TRBJ1-5; TRBD1 might be the D (5 bases). The receptor was derived from a woman aged 18-35 years with Graves' ophthalmopathy. Sample: blood. In DNA form, the CDR3 reads TGTGCCAGCATTAACAGGAGGGTATCGCAGCCCCAGCATTTT. Translated, it gives CASINRRVSQPQHF.